These 16 T cell receptor beta chains were sequenced from one sample in a study of blood T cell repertoires in COVID-19. TCRdb's copy holds only in-frame clones and misses some; the assay was immunoSEQ multiplex PCR. Of 380,000 or so clones in the sample, around 84% were seen once. Input material: peripheral blood. Every receptor here comes from a human donor with acute or convalescent COVID-19. The donor label of this sample is uncertain.

The chain combines TRBV19 with TRBJ1-5; the D gene is possibly TRBD1 (6 bases). V lost 6 bases to trimming and J lost 2 bases, with 20 bases between them. The CDR3 length is 17 residues. The germline V gene encodes CDR1 LNHDA and CDR2 SQIVND (reference sequence). The CDR3 bases are TGTGCCAGTAGCGGCCGGGGGGGCGGTTTCGGCAATCAGCCCCAGCATTTT. This encodes CASSGRGGGFGNQPQHF.

The V call is TRBV27, the J call TRBJ2-1; D may be TRBD2 (6 bases). This CDR3 comprises 14 residues. V was clipped by 0 bases and J by 6 bases, with 9 bases between them. The germline gives CDR1 MNHEY, CDR2 SMNVEV (reference sequence). CDR3 DNA: TGTGCCAGCAGTTTATCGGGAGGCCCCAATGAGCAGTTCTTC. This gives the protein CASSLSGGPNEQFF.

This clone has only a few counts. The chain carries TRBV2 and TRBJ2-1; 12 nucleotides agree with TRBD2. With 6 bases clipped from V and 2 bases from J, the junction kept 8 bases outside the gene matches. The CDR3 has 17 amino acids. Germline loops: CDR1 SNHLY, CDR2 FYNNEI. The CDR3 loop is CASRASGRAEAYNEQFF. The CDR3, as DNA: TGTGCCAGCAGGGCTAGCGGGAGGGCCGAGGCCTACAATGAGCAGTTCTTC. Full variable domain (outside the CDR3, taken from reference TRBV2 and TRBJ2-1): EPEVTQTPSHQVTQMGQEVILRCVPISNHLYFYWYRQILGQKVEFLVSFYNNEISEKSEIFDDQFSVERPDGSNFTLKIRSTKLEDSAMYFCASRASGRAEAYNEQFFGPGTRLTVL.

Only one count was recorded for this clone. The gene calls are TRBV3-1 (or the pseudogene TRBV3-2) and TRBJ1-3; no clear D gene. V lost 3 bases and J 4 bases, leaving 4 bases between the germline ends. Germline V gene lookup returns CDR1 LGHDT and CDR2 YNNKEL (reference sequence). The CDR3 sequence is 12 residues long. The CDR3 reads CASSQAGNTIYF. The CDR3 coding sequence is TGTGCCAGCAGCCAGGCCGGAAACACCATATATTTT.

V gene TRBV19 combines with J gene TRBJ1-6; unclear D gene. This CDR3 region has 15 residues. Trimming took off 3 bases at V and 7 bases at J, with 13 bases between the two ends. Looked up from germline, CDR1 is LNHDA and CDR2 is SQIVND (reference sequence). The CDR3, as DNA: TGTGCCAGTAGTATTTTGCACAGATCCAATTCACCCCTCCACTTT. This gives the protein CASSILHRSNSPLHF. The full variable domain, completed using reference TRBV19 and TRBJ1-6, is DGGITQSPKYLFRKEGQNVTLSCEQNLNHDAMYWYRQDPGQGLRLIYYSQIVNDFQKGDIAEGYSVSREKKESFPLTVTSAQKNPTAFYLCASSILHRSNSPLHFGNGTRLTVT.

The rearrangement uses TRBV6-5 and TRBJ2-1; 9 nucleotides align to TRBD2. CDR1 MNHEY and CDR2 SVGAGI come from the germline V gene. After removal of 4 bases from V and 2 bases from J, the junction contained 3 bases not matched to a gene. CDR3 size: 15 residues. DNA for the CDR3: TGTGCCAGCAGTTCCACTAGCGGGCCCTACAATGAGCAGTTCTTC. Encoded protein: CASSSTSGPYNEQFF.

This clone turned up a few times. This rearrangement joins TRBV2 to TRBJ2-7; TRBD1 aligns across 8 bases. The junction had 6 bases not matched to a gene; V was cut back by 4 bases and J by 4 bases. The CDR3 sequence is 14 residues long. Germline CDR1 and CDR2: SNHLY and FYNNEI. The CDR3 DNA is TGTGCCAGCAGTGCTCAGGGGGCAGGGTACGAGCAGTACTTC. This encodes CASSAQGAGYEQYF.

In DNA, the CDR3 is TGTGCCAGCAGTTTAAAGGGGTGGTCCTACGAGCAGTACTTC. It translates to CASSLKGWSYEQYF. The chain joins TRBV27 to TRBJ2-7; TRBD1 might be the D (5 bases). The CDR3 is 14 amino acids. In germline, CDR1 is MNHEY, CDR2 SMNVEV (reference sequence). V was clipped by 2 bases and J by 1 base, with 9 bases between them.

The rearrangement links TRBV5-1 to TRBJ1-1; TRBD1 aligns across 7 bases. This CDR3 region has 13 residues. Germline CDR1 SGHRS, CDR2 YFSETQ. The ends lost 0 bases at V and 7 bases at J; junction bases unmatched: 3. The CDR3 sequence: CASSLDRGGEAFF. In nucleotides, the CDR3 is TGCGCCAGCAGCTTGGACAGGGGTGGTGAAGCTTTCTTT.

The CDR3 reads CASSLVWDRANYGYTF. CDR3 nucleotides: TGTGCCAGCAGCTTAGTTTGGGACAGGGCTAACTATGGCTACACCTTC. This chain uses TRBV7-2 with TRBJ1-2; TRBD1 agrees at 9 bases. With V trimmed by 1 base and J by 0 bases, 3 bases remained unmatched. This CDR3 spans 16 amino acids. Germline CDR1 reads SGHTA; CDR2 reads FQGNSA.

The V gene is TRBV24-1, the J gene TRBJ2-1; D might be TRBD2 (6 bases). With 6 bases removed from V and 8 bases from J, the gap between germline ends came to 16 bases. Germline CDR1 is KGHDR and CDR2 is SFDVKD. CDR3 size: 14 residues. The CDR3 region has the DNA TGTGCCACCAGTTCTAGGCAGGGCGGGGATGAGCAGTTCTTC. Protein sequence: CATSSRQGGDEQFF.

The V call is TRBV28, the J call TRBJ1-4, with D unclear. Germline V CDR1 and CDR2: MDHEN, SYDVKM. Trimming cost V 5 bases and J 8 bases, with 15 bases left between them. The CDR3 contains 14 residues. CDR3 sequence (DNA): TGTGCCAGCAGTCCCCAGGCATCAGGAGAAAAACTGTTTTTT. Protein sequence: CASSPQASGEKLFF.

The V and J genes are TRBV10-2 and TRBJ1-3; 9 nucleotides align to TRBD1. V shed 6 bases, J shed 3 bases, and the junction held 3 bases outside the gene matches. The CDR3 has 14 residues. The germline V gene has CDR1 WSHSY and CDR2 SAAADI. The CDR3 loop reads CASSTGGGGNTIYF. Written as DNA, the CDR3 is TGCGCCAGCAGCACAGGGGGCGGTGGAAACACCATATATTTT.

The chain employs TRBV6-5 and TRBJ1-5; TRBD1 agrees at 10 bases. The germline V gene encodes CDR1 MNHEY and CDR2 SVGAGI. Trimming removed 6 bases from V and 3 bases from J; junction bases left unmatched: 5. This CDR3 has 15 residues. The CDR3 bases are TGTGCCAGCAGAAGGGACAGGGGACCCAATCAGCCCCAGCATTTT. It yields the protein CASRRDRGPNQPQHF.

This clone has a handful of counts. The chain joins TRBV4-1 to TRBJ2-1; the match to TRBD2 covers 14 bases. This CDR3 is 18 amino acids long. Germline trimming cut 0 bases from V and 4 bases from J; bases unmatched to any gene: 5. Per germline, CDR1 MGHRA and CDR2 YSYEKL. CDR3 nucleotide sequence: TGCGCCAGCAGCCAAGAGATAGGACTAGCGGGGGGTTACAATGAGCAGTTCTTC. Protein: CASSQEIGLAGGYNEQFF.

This clone was seen a few times. The chain combines TRBV7-2 with TRBJ2-2, with TRBD1 matching 11 bases. The CDR3 spans 15 residues. V was clipped by 5 bases and J by 2 bases; unmatched bases: 1. The V gene's germline CDR1 is SGHTA and CDR2 FQGNSA. DNA of the CDR3: TGTGCCAGCAGCGGGACAGGGGGAAACACCGGGGAGCTGTTTTTT. Its protein is CASSGTGGNTGELFF.